This entry describes one T cell receptor (beta chain). The source of the sample is a study of blood T cell repertoires in COVID-19. Study at large: Some COVID-19 samples were acute and others convalescent; all came from the United States, Italy and Spain. Sources were T cells, B-cell-depleted T cells, or PBMCs; the material itself was cDNA or gDNA.

In the study's own analysis: Amplified reference gene primers provided the basis for estimating nucleated cell counts. The protocol was immunoSEQ multiplex PCR, while the TCRdb copy is restricted to in-frame clones and leaves out a portion. Clone size and the V and J calls come from that table; the DNA yielded D and trimming. The profile shows 150,000 to 200,000 clones, roughly 90% of them singletons. The clonotype was recovered from a man aged 50 to 59 with acute or convalescent COVID-19. Sequencing was performed on peripheral blood.

CDR3 region: CASSLAVLIRDNSPLHF. For the CDR3, the DNA is TGTGCCAGCAGCTTAGCTGTGCTAATACGGGATAATTCACCCCTCCACTTT. The chain is built from TRBV7-2 and TRBJ1-6; D is undetermined. Germline V gene lookup returns CDR1 SGHTA and CDR2 FQGNSA. The CDR3 is 17 residues long. With 0 bases removed from V and 5 bases from J, the gap between germline ends came to 14 bases.